The TCR beta chain under discussion was sequenced for a study of healthy donors' naive CD4 and CD8 T cells (dated by TCRdb to between 2015 and 2016). About the full investigation: The donors were selected to cover three age groups of six people each (20-25, 40-50 and 60-70 years), had a mean age of nearly 45, and were half female. Donors were HLA-typed by sequencing at HLA-A, -B, -C, -DRB1, -DQB1 and -DPB1 using the SBTexcellerator protocol, an ABI3130xl analyzer and SBTengine software. To check how TCR variation relates to lineage commitment, the researchers sequenced rearranged TCR alpha and beta chains taken from naive CD4+ and CD8+ T cells. The TCR alpha libraries followed the same workflow as the beta chain, except for a newly designed primer set that covered all functional IMGT alpha gene variants. Peripheral blood mononuclear cells were collected from roughly 17 healthy, unrelated individuals. What the authors observed across the whole study: In both chains, CD4+ lineage was associated with a positively charged CDR3, and CD8+ lineage was associated with a negatively charged CDR3. Because alpha and beta chains were sequenced in bulk and could not be paired, the effects of the two chains in combination were not assessed. Naive CD4+ and CD8+ cells reportedly showed biased usage of most V and J gene segments, and this bias was consistent across donors and independent of HLA genotype. V genes, J genes and CDR3 charge together appeared to explain about 13% of CD4/CD8 propensity variance, in a largely additive manner. Possible repertoire bias arising from homeostatic proliferation of naive T cells was not directly addressed.

The CDR1 and CDR2 encoded by the germline V gene are SGHRS and YFSETQ. The CDR3 contains 15 residues, cysteine and phenylalanine counted. Only CDR3 DNA is held: 45 bases, read in frame from base 1. V was cut back by 4 bases and J by 2 bases, leaving a gap of 13 bases between them. Cells with a CD4+CD8-CD45RO-CD45RA+ profile were isolated by FACS and defined as naive CD4+ T cells, and those with a CD8+CD4-CD45RA+CD27bright profile were defined as naive CD8+ T cells. The antibodies used for sorting targeted CD4 (RPA-T4), CD8 (SK1), CD27 (O323), CD45RA (HI100) and CD45RO (UCHL1). Sequencing instrument: 454 GS FLX Titanium. TCR libraries were built from about 0.45 ug of total RNA with a previously published linear amplification protocol. Sequencing was performed on the Roche/454 Genome Sequencer with Titanium chemistry. On the study's bioinformatics: A total of more than 70,000 rearranged TCR alpha transcripts were sequenced from several of the healthy donors. Unique TCR clonotypes were defined by the CDR3 junction under IMGT nomenclature, and duplicate transcripts were removed. Using logistic regression in R 2.13.0, the researchers modeled CD4 versus CD8 status as a function of V and J genes, with an adjustment for donor effects and a Bonferroni correction for multiple testing. In TCRdb, the public reads were trimmed at Q25 with fastp and aligned with MiXCR, with productive beta chains retained. Each entry is one CDR3 protein sequence, shown with its most common DNA and genes. The V and J calls follow TCRdb's processing rather than the paper's. The sample table shows around 180,000 distinct CDR3 sequences, and under 85% are seen once. The ten largest account for less than 2.5% of the sample.

Points on this clonotype: There is no known antigen for this receptor. The sample holds no much larger clone one base away, and base qualities are not on file.

The sample was naive CD4+ and CD8+ T cells sorted from blood, pooled from several donors. The cell subset or site label corresponds to: FACS-sorted naive CD4+ (CD45RO-CD45RA+) and naive CD8+ (CD45RA+CD27bright) T cells. The chain is encoded by TRBV5-1 joined to TRBJ1-5; a tentative D call is TRBD1 (5 bases match). The sequence was obtained from a pool of human donors in good health; the sample pools cells from several healthy donors. The encoded CDR3 is CASSPQGGRNQPQHF. The DNA reads as follows: TGCGCCAGCAGCCCGCAGGGAGGCCGCAATCAGCCCCAGCATTTT.